This T cell receptor beta chain was obtained from a study of cytomegalovirus exposure and HLA in healthy donors. Study findings and constraints: Later, an analysis found that common viral pathogens appeared to be linked with several of the most significant clusters. The investigators catalogued 180 or so TCR beta chains as cytomegalovirus-associated.

With 60 Vbeta and 13 Jbeta primers, the PCR was carried out. Using immunoSEQ multiplex PCR, the repertoire was profiled, and TCRdb retains in-frame clones only, with some absent. The table shows over 70,000 clones, with 65% occurring only once. This clone was detected only once. No antigen is known for it. CDR3 size: 15 residues. The V gene end was trimmed by 0 bases and the J gene end by 6 bases; junction bases not matched to a gene: 9. Germline V CDR1 and CDR2: SGDLS, YYNGEE. Sequenced: PBMCs. The sequence was obtained from a woman aged 45-59 years in good health and CMV-seropositive. The V and J genes are TRBV9 and TRBJ2-7; TRBD2 aligns across 7 bases. The CDR3 loop is CASSVAGGFGSEQYF. The DNA for the CDR3 is TGTGCCAGCAGCGTAGCGGGGGGATTCGGGTCCGAGCAGTACTTC.